The 12 T cell receptor beta chains below were found in one sample sequenced in a study of OX40 agonist ivuxolimab in advanced cancers. Sequencing used immunoSEQ multiplex PCR; TCRdb keeps in-frame clones, though not all of them. The data show about 95,000 clones, with 85% to 90% seen just once and roughly 0.33% held by the top ten. The source was CD4+ or CD8+ T cells sorted from blood, collected in a trial of the OX40 agonist ivuxolimab. These receptors came from an adult with an advanced solid tumor such as melanoma, head and neck, liver or kidney cancer.

The J gene is TRBJ2-2, the V gene TRBV28; maybe TRBD1 (6 bases). In germline, CDR1 is MDHEN, CDR2 SYDVKM. The CDR3 contains 15 residues. Trimming removed 0 bases from V and 6 bases from J, with 11 bases in between. The CDR3 reads CASSLWVQGPGELFF. The CDR3 region has the DNA TGTGCCAGCAGTTTATGGGTACAGGGCCCCGGGGAGCTGTTTTTT. Combining the CDR3 with reference TRBV28 and TRBJ2-2 gives the whole variable domain DVKVTQSSRYLVKRTGEKVFLECVQDMDHENMFWYRQDPGLGLRLIYFSYDVKMKEKGDIPEGYSVSREKKERFSLILESASTNQTSMYLCASSLWVQGPGELFFGEGSRLTVL.

The J gene is TRBJ1-1, the V gene TRBV5-1; the D gene is possibly TRBD1 (6 bases). The CDR3 loop spans 14 amino acids. Germline CDR1 SGHRS, CDR2 YFSETQ. The ends were cut back, 4 bases at V and 3 bases at J, with 13 bases in the middle. The CDR3 region is CASSMDSLHTEAFF. As DNA, the CDR3 is TGCGCCAGCAGCATGGACAGCCTCCACACTGAAGCTTTCTTT. Filled out from reference TRBV5-1 and TRBJ1-1, the complete variable domain reads KAGVTQTPRYLIKTRGQQVTLSCSPISGHRSVSWYQQTPGQGLQFLFEYFSETQRNKGNFPGRFSGRQFSNSRSEMNVSTLELGDSALYLCASSMDSLHTEAFFGQGTRLTVV.

The rearrangement joins TRBV7-2 to TRBJ2-1, with a weak D call TRBD1 (5 bases). Germline CDR1 and CDR2: SGHTA and FQGNSA. This CDR3 comprises 13 residues. The V end was cut by 7 bases, the J end by 2 bases, with 9 bases between. The CDR3 loop is CASTVTAYNEQFF. The CDR3 nucleotides are TGTGCCAGCACTGTGACAGCCTACAATGAGCAGTTCTTC.

This chain uses TRBV4-3 with TRBJ1-2, with D unresolved. CDR1 is LGHNA and CDR2 is YSLEER in the germline V gene. Between the trimmed V and J ends, which lost 0 bases and 7 bases, there was a span of 12 bases. The CDR3 spans 14 residues. CDR3 sequence reads: CASSQDRTPGGYTF. The CDR3 region has the DNA TGCGCCAGCAGCCAAGACAGGACCCCGGGTGGCTACACCTTC.

The rearrangement uses TRBV6-5 and TRBJ1-2; D might be TRBD1 (5 bases). In germline, CDR1 is MNHEY, CDR2 SVGAGI. V lost 0 bases and J lost 12, with 14 bases in between. The CDR3 runs 13 residues. Here the CDR3 DNA reads TGTGCCAGCAGTTACTCGTCATCAGGGTTAAACACCTTC. This encodes CASSYSSSGLNTF.

This chain links TRBV28 with TRBJ2-5; 7 bases align to TRBD1. The J call may be mistaken, given a closer DNA end match to TRBJ2-7. From germline, CDR1 is MDHEN and CDR2 SYDVKM. This CDR3 has 16 amino acids. CDR3 loop: CASSPPTGKLSYEQYF. The CDR3 coding sequence is TGTGCCAGCAGTCCGCCGACAGGGAAACTATCCTACGAGCAGTACTTC.

V and J are TRBV4-3 and TRBJ2-5, with 9 nucleotides matching TRBD1. Germline CDR1 is LGHNA and CDR2 is YSLEER. V dropped 1 base and J dropped 1; count of bases not matched to a gene: 1. The CDR3 extends over 15 amino acids. CDR3 sequence reads: CASSQGTGVQETQYF. CDR3 nucleotides: TGCGCCAGCAGCCAAGGGACAGGGGTCCAAGAGACCCAGTACTTC.

V and J are TRBV7-2 and TRBJ2-7; maybe TRBD2 (5 bases). CDR1 is SGHTA and CDR2 is FQGNSA in the germline V gene. V was pared by 2 bases and J by 7 bases, with 12 bases between. The CDR3 length is 13 residues. The CDR3 loop reads CASSLTTRREQYF. CDR3 nucleotide sequence: TGTGCCAGCAGCTTAACTACCCGGAGGGAGCAGTACTTC.

The genes are TRBV28 and TRBJ1-5; D is undetermined. V lost 7 bases to trimming and J lost 3 bases, with 7 bases between them. Germline V gene data show CDR1 as MDHEN and CDR2 as SYDVKM. The CDR3 runs to 12 residues. CDR3 DNA sequence: TGTGCCAGCAATTCCAACAATCAGCCCCAGCATTTT. Translating gives CASNSNNQPQHF.

V gene TRBV19 combines with J gene TRBJ2-4; TRBD2 matches 9 bases. The V gene end was trimmed by 6 bases and the J gene end by 7 bases; junction bases not matched to a gene: 7. The CDR3 loop spans 14 amino acids. Germline lookup yields CDR1 LNHDA and CDR2 SQIVND (reference sequence). DNA for the CDR3: TGTGCCAGTAGGATGGTAGCGGGAGTGAACATTCAGTACTTC. Translation gives CASRMVAGVNIQYF.

The chain employs TRBV19 and TRBJ1-5; D is uncertain. The germline gives CDR1 LNHDA, CDR2 SQIVND (reference sequence). This CDR3 has 15 residues. Trimming stripped 4 bases from V and 3 bases from J, with 13 bases between. The CDR3 here is CASSRFGQFNQPQHF. The CDR3 bases are TGTGCCAGTAGTAGGTTCGGGCAGTTCAATCAGCCCCAGCATTTT.

The V gene is TRBV6-6, the J gene TRBJ2-2; 13 bases are shared with TRBD2. CDR1 MNHNY and CDR2 SVGAGI come from the germline V gene (reference sequence). V gave up 6 bases and J gave up 5 bases; unmatched junction bases: 0. This CDR3 contains 14 residues. Written as DNA, the CDR3 is TGTGCCAGCAGGACTAGCGGGAGGACCGGGGAGCTGTTTTTT. It yields the protein CASRTSGRTGELFF.